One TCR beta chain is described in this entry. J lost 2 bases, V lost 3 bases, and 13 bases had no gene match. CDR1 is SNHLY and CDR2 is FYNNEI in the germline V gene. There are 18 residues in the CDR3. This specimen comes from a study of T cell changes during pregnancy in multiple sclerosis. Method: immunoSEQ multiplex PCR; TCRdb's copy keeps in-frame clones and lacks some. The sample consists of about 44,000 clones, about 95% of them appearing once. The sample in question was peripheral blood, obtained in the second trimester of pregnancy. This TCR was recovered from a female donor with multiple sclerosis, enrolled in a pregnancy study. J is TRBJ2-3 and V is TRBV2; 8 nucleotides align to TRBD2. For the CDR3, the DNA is TGTGCCAGCAGTGAGGCTAGCGGGCGACCCCCCCCCACAGATACGCAGTATTTT. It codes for CASSEASGRPPPTDTQYF.